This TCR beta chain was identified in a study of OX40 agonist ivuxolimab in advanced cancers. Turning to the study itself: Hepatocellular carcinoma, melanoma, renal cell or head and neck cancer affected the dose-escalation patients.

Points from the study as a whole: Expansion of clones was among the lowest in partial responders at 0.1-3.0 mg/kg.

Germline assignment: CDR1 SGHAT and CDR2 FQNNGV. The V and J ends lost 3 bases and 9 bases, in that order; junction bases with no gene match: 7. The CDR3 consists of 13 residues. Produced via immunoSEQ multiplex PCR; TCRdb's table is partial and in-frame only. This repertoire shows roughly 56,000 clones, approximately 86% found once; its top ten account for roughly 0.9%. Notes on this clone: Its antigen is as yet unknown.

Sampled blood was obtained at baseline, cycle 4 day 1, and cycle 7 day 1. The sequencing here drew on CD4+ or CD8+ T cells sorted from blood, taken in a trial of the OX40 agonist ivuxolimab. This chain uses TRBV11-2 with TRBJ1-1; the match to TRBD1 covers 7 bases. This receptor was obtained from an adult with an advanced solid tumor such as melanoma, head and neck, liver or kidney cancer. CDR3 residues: CASSFGQEGKAFF. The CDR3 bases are TGTGCCAGCAGCTTCGGACAGGAGGGGAAAGCTTTCTTT.